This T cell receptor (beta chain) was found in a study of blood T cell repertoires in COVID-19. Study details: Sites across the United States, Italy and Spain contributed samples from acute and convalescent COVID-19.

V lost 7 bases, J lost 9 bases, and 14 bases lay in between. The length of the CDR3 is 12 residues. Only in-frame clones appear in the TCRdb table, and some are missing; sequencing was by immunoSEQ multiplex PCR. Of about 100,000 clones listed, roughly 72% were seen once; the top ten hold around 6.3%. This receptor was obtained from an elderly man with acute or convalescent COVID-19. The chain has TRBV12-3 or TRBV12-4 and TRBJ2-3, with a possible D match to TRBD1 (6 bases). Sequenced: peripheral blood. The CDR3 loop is CASTAVGGTQYF. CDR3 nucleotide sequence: TGTGCCAGCACCGCAGTAGGGGGAACGCAGTATTTT.